This entry lists 30 T cell receptor beta chains sequenced from one sample in a study of technical replicates of blood from a handful of donors. Data came from immunoSEQ multiplex PCR; TCRdb stores just in-frame clones and leaves some out. The table shows tens of thousands of clones, with more than 75% occurring only once. The sequencing sample was made of PBMCs. Every receptor here comes from a human donor in good health. Some clones in this sample may be carry-over from other donors' samples.

The chain combines TRBV7-3 with TRBJ2-1, with a tentative D call TRBD1 (6 bases). CDR1 and CDR2 (germline): SGHTA, FQGTGA. The V gene lost 1 base and the J gene lost 6 bases, with 16 bases spanning the gap. The length of the CDR3 is 16 residues. In DNA, the CDR3 is TGTGCCAGCAGCTTAATAGCAGGGGTTAATTTCAATGAGCAGTTCTTC. The encoded protein is CASSLIAGVNFNEQFF.

This clone was seen only once. CDR3 in DNA: TGTGCCAGCAGCACGGATGTGTTAGCGGGAGTGGGAGATACGCAGTATTTT. As protein: CASSTDVLAGVGDTQYF. The chain combines TRBV5-6 with TRBJ2-3; 9 bases map to TRBD2. The CDR3 consists of 17 residues. J lost 5 bases, V lost 4 bases, and 14 bases had no gene match. Germline assignment: CDR1 SGHDT and CDR2 YYEEEE.

CDR3 sequence: CASSYSAGGNYGYTF. For the CDR3, the DNA is TGTGCCAGCAGTTACTCGGCAGGGGGCAACTATGGCTACACCTTC. The chain joins TRBV6-5 to TRBJ1-2; the match to TRBD1 covers 8 bases. V lost 0 bases and J lost 2; bases outside the gene matches: 2. This CDR3 contains 15 residues. Germline assignment: CDR1 MNHEY and CDR2 SVGAGI.

The chain uses TRBV18 and TRBJ2-5; 9 nucleotides align to TRBD2. CDR3 size: 15 residues. The V and J ends lost 4 bases and 4 bases, in that order; junction bases with no gene match: 7. Per germline, CDR1 KGHSH and CDR2 LQKENI. The CDR3 DNA follows: TGTGCCAGCTCACGCGGGGGGGCCTTGAGAGAGACCCAGTACTTC. Its translation is CASSRGGALRETQYF.

The genes are TRBV20-1 and TRBJ2-5; D not certain. Trimming left V 3 bases short and J 5 bases short, with 4 bases between. The CDR3 is 10 residues long. Germline CDR1 reads DFQATT; CDR2 reads SNEGSKA (reference sequence). The CDR3 spells CSASGETQYF. CDR3 coding DNA: TGCAGTGCTAGCGGGGAGACCCAGTACTTC.

This chain connects TRBV5-1 to TRBJ2-3; 9 bases agree with TRBD2. V was pared by 3 bases and J by 4 bases, with 6 bases of the junction left unmatched. Germline loops: CDR1 SGHRS, CDR2 YFSETQ. The CDR3 is made up of 15 amino acids. The CDR3 spells CASSSLAGAADTQYF. The DNA for the CDR3 is TGCGCCAGCAGCTCGTTAGCGGGAGCGGCAGATACGCAGTATTTT.

About this clone: The germline gene is not matched at one end of the junction; a read error may be the cause. The chain has TRBV4-2 and TRBJ2-4, with TRBD1 matching 8 bases. This CDR3 is built from 13 residues. Germline CDR1 LGHNA, CDR2 YNFKEQ. The CDR3 loop is CASSQDGIGTGTF. Written as DNA, the CDR3 is TGTGCCAGCAGCCAAGATGGTATAGGGACAGGTACCTTC.

Only one count was recorded for this clone. CDR3 nucleotides: TGTGCCAGCTCACCTTCGACTAGCTTCGACACAGATACGCAGTATTTT. This translates into CASSPSTSFDTDTQYF. The chain recombines TRBV18 with TRBJ2-3, with 7 nucleotides matching TRBD2. Germline loops: CDR1 KGHSH, CDR2 LQKENI. The V and J ends lost 3 bases and 2 bases, in that order; junction bases with no gene match: 8. This CDR3 has 16 residues.

This clone has a handful of counts. The CDR3 sequence: CASSLVGRSYEQYF. CDR3 sequence (DNA): TGTGCCAGCAGTCTGGTTGGGAGGTCCTACGAGCAGTACTTC. The chain employs TRBV5-5 and TRBJ2-7; TRBD2 might be the D (6 bases). CDR1 is SGHKS and CDR2 is YYEKEE in the germline V gene (reference sequence). The V end was cut by 5 bases, the J end by 1 base, with 13 bases between. This CDR3 has 14 residues. Full variable domain (missing parts from reference TRBV5-5 and TRBJ2-7): DAGVTQSPTHLIKTRGQQVTLRCSPISGHKSVSWYQQVLGQGPQFIFQYYEKEERGRGNFPDRFSARQFPNYSSELNVNALLLGDSALYLCASSLVGRSYEQYFGPGTRLTVT.

V is TRBV29-1 and J is TRBJ1-5, with 8 bases aligning to TRBD1. This CDR3 spans 16 amino acids. The germline gives CDR1 SQVTM, CDR2 ANQGSEA. The J segment lost 0 bases and the V segment lost 6 bases, leaving 10 bases of the junction unmatched. The CDR3 DNA is TGCAGCGTCCAGGGGACAGGTGACCTTAGCAATCAGCCCCAGCATTTT. This sequence encodes CSVQGTGDLSNQPQHF.

The chain has TRBV7-6 and TRBJ1-2, with 11 bases aligning to TRBD1. The V segment lost 5 bases and the J segment 5 bases; nucleotides outside the gene matches: 19. Germline V gives CDR1 SGHVS, CDR2 FNYEAQ. CDR3 length: 19 amino acids. Written as DNA, the CDR3 is TGTGCCAGCAGCAAACTGCTCCTTTTAAGGACAGGGGGCCAATATGGCTACACCTTC. Its translation: CASSKLLLLRTGGQYGYTF.

In its sample, this clone was seen once. V is TRBV4-2 and J is TRBJ2-5, with 7 bases that match TRBD2. In germline, CDR1 is LGHNA, CDR2 YNFKEQ. The CDR3 is 15 residues long. V shed 4 bases and J 2 bases; nucleotides not matched to a gene: 7. Here the CDR3 reads CASSPGGGNQETQYF. Written as DNA, the CDR3 is TGTGCCAGCAGCCCCGGGGGAGGGAATCAAGAGACCCAGTACTTC.

The V call is TRBV9, the J call TRBJ2-3; 9 bases are a match to TRBD2. V trimming: 4 bases; J trimming: 4 bases; junction bases outside the gene matches: 7. CDR1 and CDR2 (germline): SGDLS, YYNGEE. This CDR3 is 15 amino acids long. CDR3 residues: CASSPTSGFSDTQYF. CDR3 in DNA: TGTGCCAGCAGCCCGACTAGCGGTTTTTCAGATACGCAGTATTTT.

The CDR3 DNA sequence: TGTGCCAGCAGCGCCCTTCAGGGGGCCGGGAATTCACCCCTCCACTTT. Its protein is CASSALQGAGNSPLHF. The chain uses TRBV28 and TRBJ1-6; 8 bases align to TRBD1. Germline V lookup: CDR1 MDHEN, CDR2 SYDVKM. The CDR3 is 16 residues long. The J segment lost 7 bases and the V segment lost 6 bases, leaving 11 bases of the junction unmatched.

The J gene is TRBJ1-6, the V gene TRBV2, with D uncertain. The CDR3 loop spans 14 amino acids. Trimming took 6 bases from V and 7 from J, leaving 13 bases between them. In germline, CDR1 is SNHLY, CDR2 FYNNEI. As DNA, the CDR3 is TGTGCCAGCAGCGCAACCGATCAGAATTCACCCCTCCACTTT. Translated: CASSATDQNSPLHF.

V and J are TRBV15 and TRBJ1-1; D not certain. CDR3 size: 14 residues. Germline CDR1 reads LNHNV; CDR2 reads YYDKDF (reference sequence). Trimming took 2 bases from V and 4 from J, leaving 11 bases between them. CDR3 sequence: CATSRQTPGTEAFF. The CDR3 DNA follows: TGTGCCACCAGCAGACAAACACCAGGCACTGAAGCTTTCTTT.

In DNA, the CDR3 is TGTGCCAGCAGCTTAGTCAGGGAAGAGACCCAGTACTTC. Protein sequence: CASSLVREETQYF. The rearrangement uses TRBV7-2 and TRBJ2-5; TRBD1 might be the D (5 bases). Trimming shortened V by 1 base and J by 3 bases, and 6 bases separated the two germline ends. The germline CDR1 and CDR2 sequences are SGHTA and FQGNSA. This CDR3 spans 13 amino acids.

The chain has TRBV5-1 and TRBJ2-5; possibly TRBD1 for D (5 bases). The CDR3 totals 13 residues. Germline CDR1 and CDR2: SGHRS and YFSETQ. V lost 6 bases and J 5 bases, leaving 14 bases between the germline ends. The CDR3 nucleotides read TGCGCCAGCACCCCAGGGTCCAGGGAGACCCAGTACTTC. Protein: CASTPGSRETQYF.

V gene TRBV19 combines with J gene TRBJ2-1; TRBD2 might be the D (6 bases). Trimming cost V 3 bases and J 3 bases, with 12 bases left between them. The CDR3 is made up of 15 amino acids. CDR1 is LNHDA, CDR2 SQIVND, per germline (reference sequence). The CDR3 DNA sequence: TGTGCCAGTAGTATTTTACTAGCAGGCTACAATGAGCAGTTCTTC. Encoded protein: CASSILLAGYNEQFF.

The V and J genes are TRBV7-2 and TRBJ2-3, with no clear D. V lost 0 bases and J 5 bases, leaving 3 bases between the germline ends. The CDR3 loop spans 12 amino acids. Germline loops: CDR1 SGHTA, CDR2 FQGNSA. The CDR3 DNA is TGTGCCAGCAGCTTAGCCGTAGATACGCAGTATTTT. It translates to CASSLAVDTQYF.

The V gene is TRBV9, the J gene TRBJ2-1, with TRBD2 identical over 16 bases. Germline V gene sequence: CDR1 SGDLS, CDR2 YYNGEE. The J segment lost 9 bases and the V segment lost 1 base, leaving 7 bases of the junction unmatched. The CDR3 sequence is 17 residues long. The CDR3 here is CASSVRGTSGGAGEQFF. CDR3 DNA: TGTGCCAGCAGCGTAAGGGGGACTAGCGGGGGGGCCGGTGAGCAGTTCTTC.

The V gene is TRBV10-3, the J gene TRBJ1-2; 7 bases fit TRBD1. The CDR3 totals 13 residues. V was clipped by 10 bases and J by 13 bases; unmatched bases: 18. Germline CDR1 ENHRY, CDR2 SYGVKD. CDR3 residues: CATRRGPETGITF. The CDR3 coding sequence is TGTGCCACTCGCCGGGGCCCCGAGACAGGGATCACCTTC.

The V call is TRBV5-6, the J call TRBJ1-4; D not certain. The V end lost 4 bases, the J end lost 10 bases, and 11 bases lay between the germline ends. The germline V gene has CDR1 SGHDT and CDR2 YYEEEE. The CDR3 runs to 12 residues. The CDR3 sequence: CASSLREGKLFF. DNA of the CDR3: TGTGCCAGCAGCCTTAGGGAGGGAAAACTGTTTTTT.

V is TRBV27 and J is TRBJ2-3; 12 bases map to TRBD2. After removal of 4 bases from V and 0 bases from J, the junction contained 5 bases not matched to a gene. The length of the CDR3 is 17 residues. CDR1 is MNHEY, CDR2 SMNVEV, per germline (reference sequence). The CDR3 is CASSSRTSGTSTDTQYF. For the CDR3, the DNA is TGTGCCAGCAGTTCCCGGACTAGCGGGACTAGCACAGATACGCAGTATTTT.

The gene calls are TRBV14 and TRBJ1-4; possibly TRBD1 for D (5 bases). Germline CDR1 is SGHDN and CDR2 is FVKESK. The CDR3 sequence is 13 residues long. The germline V and J ends were trimmed by 2 bases and 13 bases, with 14 bases remaining between them. The CDR3 sequence is CASSQLMVGGLFF. In DNA, the CDR3 is TGTGCCAGCAGCCAACTCATGGTGGGGGGACTGTTTTTT.

This clone was detected once. V usage is TRBV6-6 and J usage is TRBJ1-2; 7 bases fit TRBD1. The CDR3 has 15 residues. The germline gives CDR1 MNHNY, CDR2 SVGAGI (reference sequence). With 5 bases clipped from V and 1 base from J, the junction kept 7 bases outside the gene matches. The CDR3 nucleotides are TGTGCCAGCAGTAAAGGACAGGAGAATAACTATGGCTACACCTTC. It yields the protein CASSKGQENNYGYTF.

The chain uses TRBV10-3 and TRBJ2-7; TRBD2 is a possible D gene (7 bases). Trimming took 7 bases from V and 6 from J, leaving 13 bases between them. CDR1 and CDR2 from the germline V gene are ENHRY and SYGVKD. CDR3 length: 12 residues. The CDR3 is CAITEGGGEQYF. The CDR3 DNA reads TGTGCCATCACGGAAGGGGGGGGCGAGCAGTACTTC.

The chain carries TRBV13 and TRBJ2-1; D is ambiguous. The V end was cut by 3 bases, the J end by 5 bases, with 5 bases between. This CDR3 is 12 amino acids long. Germline values: CDR1 PRHDT, CDR2 FYEKMQ (reference sequence). The CDR3 DNA reads TGTGCCAGCAGCTTTGTTAACAATGAGCAGTTCTTC. Protein: CASSFVNNEQFF.

The chain employs TRBV11-3 and TRBJ2-3, with 11 bases fitting TRBD2. CDR3 size: 19 residues. J lost 4 bases, V lost 6 bases, and 18 bases had no gene match. The germline gives CDR1 SGHNT, CDR2 YENEEA. Here the CDR3 DNA reads TGTGCCAGCAGTCCCCCAGGGACTAGCGGAAATCTTAAAGCAGATACGCAGTATTTT. It encodes CASSPPGTSGNLKADTQYF.

Concerning this clone itself: Compared with germline, one end of the junction differs, possibly owing to a read error. The chain uses TRBV5-8 and TRBJ1-2, with a tentative D call TRBD1 (5 bases). Germline values: CDR1 SGHTS, CDR2 YDEGEE. The CDR3 is 10 amino acids. Here the CDR3 DNA reads TGTGCCAGCAGCGAGACCGGACACCAATTC. This encodes CASSETGHQF.